The entry below describes one T cell receptor (beta chain). These data are taken from a study of blood T cell repertoires in COVID-19. The overall study: The United States, Italy and Spain supplied acute and convalescent COVID-19 samples.

Clones were sequenced by immunoSEQ multiplex PCR, and TCRdb holds only the in-frame ones, with some missing. This table has some 150,000 clones, approximately 78% appearing once. Sequences were obtained from peripheral blood. The receptor was derived from a woman at least 80 years old with acute or convalescent COVID-19.

CDR3 amino acids: CSADIGDTIYF. CDR3 DNA: TGCAGTGCCGATATAGGGGACACCATATATTTT. The J gene is TRBJ1-3, the V gene TRBV20-1; D might be TRBD1 (5 bases). V was clipped by 6 bases and J by 8 bases, with 11 bases between them. In germline, CDR1 is DFQATT, CDR2 SNEGSKA (reference sequence). The CDR3 totals 11 residues.